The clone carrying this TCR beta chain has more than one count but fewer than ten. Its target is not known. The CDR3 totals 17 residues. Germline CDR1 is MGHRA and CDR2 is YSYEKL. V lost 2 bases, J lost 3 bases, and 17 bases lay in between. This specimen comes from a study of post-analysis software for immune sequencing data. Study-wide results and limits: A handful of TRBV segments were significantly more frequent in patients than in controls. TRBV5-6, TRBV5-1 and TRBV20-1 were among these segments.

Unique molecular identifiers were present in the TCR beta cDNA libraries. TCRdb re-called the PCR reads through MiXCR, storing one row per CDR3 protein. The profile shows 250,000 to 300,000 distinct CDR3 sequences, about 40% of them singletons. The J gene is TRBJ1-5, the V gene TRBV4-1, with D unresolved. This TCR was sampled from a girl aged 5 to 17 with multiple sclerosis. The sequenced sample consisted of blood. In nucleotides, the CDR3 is TGCGCCAGCAGCCAACTACCTCCCGCTGGGATCAATCAGCCCCAGCATTTT. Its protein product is CASSQLPPAGINQPQHF.